This T cell receptor (beta chain) came from a study of T cells after yellow fever vaccination. Study at large: In the case of low-cell-number fractions, SMART-Seq v4 Ultra Low Input was used for preparation. Study-level results: Primary-vaccination clones mostly resurfaced post-booster (about 95% CD4, about 87% CD8). Secondary responses were weaker yet peaked faster, day 5 versus 15.

Comments on this clonotype: Its antigen is undetermined.

CDR3 size: 12 residues. The V gene's germline CDR1 is LGHDT and CDR2 YNNKEL (reference sequence). Trimming took 0 bases from V and 9 from J, leaving 3 bases between them. MiXCR, run by TCRdb on the 5' RACE reads, gives a single entry per CDR3 protein. In the table there are 300,000 or so distinct CDR3 sequences, approximately 8% of which are singletons. The source of this sequence is a man aged 18 to 35 who received the YFV17D yellow fever vaccine. The source was PBMCs, collected roughly 47 days after the first yellow fever vaccination. This chain links TRBV3-1 with TRBJ1-6, with D hard to call. Written as DNA, the CDR3 is TGTGCCAGCAGCCAAGACGGTTCACCCCTCCACTTT. As protein: CASSQDGSPLHF.